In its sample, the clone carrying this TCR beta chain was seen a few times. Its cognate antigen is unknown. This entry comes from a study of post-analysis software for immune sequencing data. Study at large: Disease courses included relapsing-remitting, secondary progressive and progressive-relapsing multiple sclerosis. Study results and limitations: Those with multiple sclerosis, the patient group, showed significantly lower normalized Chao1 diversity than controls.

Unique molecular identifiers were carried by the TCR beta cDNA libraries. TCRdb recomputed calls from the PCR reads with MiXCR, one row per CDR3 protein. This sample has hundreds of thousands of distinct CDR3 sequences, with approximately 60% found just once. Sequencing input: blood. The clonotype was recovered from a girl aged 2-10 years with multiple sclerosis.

The CDR3 DNA is TGTGCCAGCGGAGGACTGCGCTACACCTTC. Translating gives CASGGLRYTF. The gene calls are TRBV9 and TRBJ1-2, with D unresolved. The CDR3 consists of 10 residues. V lost 7 bases, J lost 9 bases, and 10 bases lay in between. The germline gives CDR1 SGDLS, CDR2 YYNGEE.